This T cell receptor (beta chain) was sequenced for a study of T cells in Graves' hyperthyroidism and ophthalmopathy. At least 3 on the Clinical Activity Score was recorded for ophthalmopathy patients, who also had NOSPECS grade at least 4 and duration under 3 months. Amplified TCR beta CDR3 regions came from RNA transcripts. Primed by the HTBI set, a first-round RT-PCR was run on the TCR CDR3. Using its own MiXCR run on the multiplex PCR reads, TCRdb lists one record per CDR3 protein. The sample records a few hundred thousand distinct CDR3 sequences, 13% to 15% being singletons. This clonotype was recorded at least ten times. The CDR3 totals 18 residues. Deletions cut 5 bases from V and 0 bases from J, with 20 bases between. The germline V gene has CDR1 MDHEN and CDR2 SYDVKM.

The V and J genes are TRBV28 and TRBJ1-3; the D is unclear. This TCR derives from a woman aged 55 to 70 with Graves' ophthalmopathy. Input material: blood. Here the CDR3 DNA reads TGTGCCAGCAGTCTTAAAGTTAACACATTCTTCTCTGGAAACACCATATATTTT. Translating it yields CASSLKVNTFFSGNTIYF.